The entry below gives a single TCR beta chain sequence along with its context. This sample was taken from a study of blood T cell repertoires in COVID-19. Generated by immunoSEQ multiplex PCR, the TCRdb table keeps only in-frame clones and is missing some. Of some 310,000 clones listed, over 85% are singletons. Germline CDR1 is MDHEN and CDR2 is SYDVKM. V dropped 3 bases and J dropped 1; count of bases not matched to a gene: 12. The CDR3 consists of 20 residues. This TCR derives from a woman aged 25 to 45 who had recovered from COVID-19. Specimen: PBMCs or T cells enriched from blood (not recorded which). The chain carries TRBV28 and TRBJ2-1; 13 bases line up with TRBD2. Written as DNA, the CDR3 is TGTGCCAGCAGTTTCGATACGGGGACTAGCGGGATCGGATCCTACAATGAGCAGTTCTTC. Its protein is CASSFDTGTSGIGSYNEQFF.